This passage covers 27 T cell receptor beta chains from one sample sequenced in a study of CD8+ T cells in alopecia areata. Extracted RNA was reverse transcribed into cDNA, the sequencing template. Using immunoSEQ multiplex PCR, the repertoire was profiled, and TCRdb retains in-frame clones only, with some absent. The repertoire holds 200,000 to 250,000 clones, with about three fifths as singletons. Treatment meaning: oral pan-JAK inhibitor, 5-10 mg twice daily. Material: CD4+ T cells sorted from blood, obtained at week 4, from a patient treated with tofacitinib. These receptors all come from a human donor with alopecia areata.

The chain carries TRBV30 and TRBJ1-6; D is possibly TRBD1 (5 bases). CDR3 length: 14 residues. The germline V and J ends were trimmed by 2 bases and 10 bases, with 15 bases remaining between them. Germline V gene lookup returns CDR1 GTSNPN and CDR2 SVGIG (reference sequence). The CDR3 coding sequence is TGTGCCTGGAGTCTTGGACAAAACGGCTCACCCCTCCACTTT. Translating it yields CAWSLGQNGSPLHF.

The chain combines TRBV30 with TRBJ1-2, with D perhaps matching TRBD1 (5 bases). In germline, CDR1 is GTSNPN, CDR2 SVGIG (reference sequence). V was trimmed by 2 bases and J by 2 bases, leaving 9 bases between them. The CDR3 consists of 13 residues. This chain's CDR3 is CAWSSQGNYGYTF. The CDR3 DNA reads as TGTGCCTGGAGTAGCCAGGGAAACTATGGCTACACCTTC.

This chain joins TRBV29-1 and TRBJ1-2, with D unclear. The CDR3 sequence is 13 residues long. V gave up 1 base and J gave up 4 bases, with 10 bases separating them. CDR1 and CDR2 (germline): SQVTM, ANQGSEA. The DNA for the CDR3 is TGCAGCGTTGAAGGTACGCACGGCTATGGCTACACCTTC. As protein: CSVEGTHGYGYTF.

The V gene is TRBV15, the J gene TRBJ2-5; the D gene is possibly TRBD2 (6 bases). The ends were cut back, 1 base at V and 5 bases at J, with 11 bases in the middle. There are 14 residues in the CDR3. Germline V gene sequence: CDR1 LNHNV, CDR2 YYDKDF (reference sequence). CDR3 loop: CATSRGLGGETQYF. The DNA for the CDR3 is TGTGCCACCAGCAGAGGGCTCGGGGGTGAGACCCAGTACTTC.

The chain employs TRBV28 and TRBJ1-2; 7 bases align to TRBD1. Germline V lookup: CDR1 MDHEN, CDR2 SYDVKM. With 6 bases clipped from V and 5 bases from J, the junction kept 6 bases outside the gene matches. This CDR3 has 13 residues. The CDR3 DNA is TGTGCCAGCAGCCCGGGACAGCTTTATGGCTACACCTTC. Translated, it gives CASSPGQLYGYTF.

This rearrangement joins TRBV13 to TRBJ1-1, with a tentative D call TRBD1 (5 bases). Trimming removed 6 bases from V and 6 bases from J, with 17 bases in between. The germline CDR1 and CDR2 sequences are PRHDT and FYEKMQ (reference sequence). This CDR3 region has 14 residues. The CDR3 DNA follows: TGTGCCAGCAGATTTTGGGAATTGGGACCTGAAGCTTTCTTT. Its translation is CASRFWELGPEAFF.

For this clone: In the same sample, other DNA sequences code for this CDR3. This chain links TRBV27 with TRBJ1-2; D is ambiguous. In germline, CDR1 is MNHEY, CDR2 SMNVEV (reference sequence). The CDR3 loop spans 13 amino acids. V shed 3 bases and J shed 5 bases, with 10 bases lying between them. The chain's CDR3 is CASSLTGNYGYTF. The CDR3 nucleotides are TGTGCCAGCAGTTTGACGGGAAATTATGGCTACACCTTC.

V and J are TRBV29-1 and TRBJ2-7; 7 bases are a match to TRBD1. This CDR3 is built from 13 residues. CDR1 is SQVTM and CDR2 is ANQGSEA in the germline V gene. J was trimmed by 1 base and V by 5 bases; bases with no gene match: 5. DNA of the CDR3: TGCAGCGTTACCCGGGACAGATCCTACGAGCAGTACTTC. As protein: CSVTRDRSYEQYF.

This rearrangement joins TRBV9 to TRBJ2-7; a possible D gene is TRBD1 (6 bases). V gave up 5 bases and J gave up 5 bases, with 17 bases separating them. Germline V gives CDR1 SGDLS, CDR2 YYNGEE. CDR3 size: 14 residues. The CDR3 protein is CASSPGQGFDEQYF. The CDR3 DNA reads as TGTGCCAGCAGTCCCGGGCAGGGGTTCGACGAGCAGTACTTC.

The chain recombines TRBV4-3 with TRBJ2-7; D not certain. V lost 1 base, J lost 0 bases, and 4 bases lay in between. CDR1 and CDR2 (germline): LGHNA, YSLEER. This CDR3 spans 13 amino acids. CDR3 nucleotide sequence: TGCGCCAGCAGCCAAGCCCCCTCCTACGAGCAGTACTTC. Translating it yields CASSQAPSYEQYF.

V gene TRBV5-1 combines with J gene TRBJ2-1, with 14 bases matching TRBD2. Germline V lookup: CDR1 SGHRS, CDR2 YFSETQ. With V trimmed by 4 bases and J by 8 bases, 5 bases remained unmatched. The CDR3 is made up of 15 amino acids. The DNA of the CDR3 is TGCGCCAGCAGCACGGGACTAGCGGGGGAAGATGAGCAGTTCTTC. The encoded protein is CASSTGLAGEDEQFF.

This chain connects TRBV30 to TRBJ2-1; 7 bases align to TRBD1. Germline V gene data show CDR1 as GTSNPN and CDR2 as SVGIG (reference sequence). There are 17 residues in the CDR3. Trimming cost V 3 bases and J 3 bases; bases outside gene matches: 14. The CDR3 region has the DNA TGTGCCTGGAGAAAAGGAGCTCTAGGGGGCGGCTACAATGAGCAGTTCTTC. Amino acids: CAWRKGALGGGYNEQFF.

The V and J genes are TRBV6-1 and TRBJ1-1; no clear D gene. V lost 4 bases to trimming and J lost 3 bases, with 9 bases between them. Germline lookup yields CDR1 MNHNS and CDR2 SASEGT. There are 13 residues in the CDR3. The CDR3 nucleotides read TGTGCCAGCAGTGCCAAGTGGGACACTGAAGCTTTCTTT. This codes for CASSAKWDTEAFF.

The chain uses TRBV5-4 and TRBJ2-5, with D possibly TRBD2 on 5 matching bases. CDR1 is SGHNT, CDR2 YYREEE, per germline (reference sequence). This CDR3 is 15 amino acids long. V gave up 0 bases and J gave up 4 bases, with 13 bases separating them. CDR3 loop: CASSLGLAASETQYF. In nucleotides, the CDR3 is TGTGCCAGCAGCTTGGGCCTAGCAGCCTCAGAGACCCAGTACTTC.

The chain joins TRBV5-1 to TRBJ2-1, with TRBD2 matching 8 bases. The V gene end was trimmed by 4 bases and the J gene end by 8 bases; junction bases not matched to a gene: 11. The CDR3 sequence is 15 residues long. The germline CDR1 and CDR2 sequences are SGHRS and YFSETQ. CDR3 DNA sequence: TGCGCCAGCAGCCTGATGACTAAAGCGGGGGATGAGCAGTTCTTC. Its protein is CASSLMTKAGDEQFF. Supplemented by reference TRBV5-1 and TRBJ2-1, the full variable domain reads KAGVTQTPRYLIKTRGQQVTLSCSPISGHRSVSWYQQTPGQGLQFLFEYFSETQRNKGNFPGRFSGRQFSNSRSEMNVSTLELGDSALYLCASSLMTKAGDEQFFGPGTRLTVL.

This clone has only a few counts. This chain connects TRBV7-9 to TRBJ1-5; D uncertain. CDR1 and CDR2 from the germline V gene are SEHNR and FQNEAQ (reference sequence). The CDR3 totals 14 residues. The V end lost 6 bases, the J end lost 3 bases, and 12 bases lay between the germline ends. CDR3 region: CASSPSGFNQPQHF. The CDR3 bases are TGTGCCAGCAGTCCCTCAGGTTTCAATCAGCCCCAGCATTTT.

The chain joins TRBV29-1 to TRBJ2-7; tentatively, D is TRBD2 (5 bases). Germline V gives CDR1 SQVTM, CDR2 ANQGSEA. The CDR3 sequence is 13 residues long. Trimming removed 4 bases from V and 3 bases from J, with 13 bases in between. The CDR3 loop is CSVGFRGIYEQYF. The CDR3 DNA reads TGCAGCGTTGGTTTCCGGGGAATCTACGAGCAGTACTTC.

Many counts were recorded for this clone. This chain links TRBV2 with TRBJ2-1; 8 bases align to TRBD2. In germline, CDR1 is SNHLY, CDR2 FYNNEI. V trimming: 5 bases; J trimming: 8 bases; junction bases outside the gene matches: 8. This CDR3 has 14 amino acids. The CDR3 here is CASSPGTRSHEQFF. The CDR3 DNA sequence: TGTGCCAGCAGTCCTGGGACTAGATCCCATGAGCAGTTCTTC.

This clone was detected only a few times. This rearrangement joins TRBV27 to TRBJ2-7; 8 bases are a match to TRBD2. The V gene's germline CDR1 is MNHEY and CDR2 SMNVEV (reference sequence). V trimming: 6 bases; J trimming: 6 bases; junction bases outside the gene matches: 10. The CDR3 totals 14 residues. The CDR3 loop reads CASRLGGAGGEQYF. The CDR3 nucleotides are TGTGCCAGCAGACTCGGGGGGGCCGGAGGCGAGCAGTACTTC.

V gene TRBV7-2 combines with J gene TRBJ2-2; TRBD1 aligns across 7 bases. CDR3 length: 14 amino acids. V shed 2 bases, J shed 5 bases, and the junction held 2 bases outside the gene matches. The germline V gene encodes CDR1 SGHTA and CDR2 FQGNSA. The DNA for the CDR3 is TGTGCCAGCAGCTTAAGGGGGCGGACCGGGGAGCTGTTTTTT. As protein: CASSLRGRTGELFF.

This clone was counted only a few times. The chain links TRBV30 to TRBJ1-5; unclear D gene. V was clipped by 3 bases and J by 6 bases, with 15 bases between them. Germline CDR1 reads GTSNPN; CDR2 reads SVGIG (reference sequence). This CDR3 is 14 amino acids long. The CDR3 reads CAWSLRGYSQPQHF. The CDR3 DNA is TGTGCCTGGAGCCTCAGAGGGTATTCTCAGCCCCAGCATTTT.

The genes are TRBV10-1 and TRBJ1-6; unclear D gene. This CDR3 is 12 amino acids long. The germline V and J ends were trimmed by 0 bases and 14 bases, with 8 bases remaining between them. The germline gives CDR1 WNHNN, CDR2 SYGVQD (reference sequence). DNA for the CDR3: TGCGCCAGCAGTGAGTCTGGGCTCGCCCTCCACTTT. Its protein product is CASSESGLALHF.

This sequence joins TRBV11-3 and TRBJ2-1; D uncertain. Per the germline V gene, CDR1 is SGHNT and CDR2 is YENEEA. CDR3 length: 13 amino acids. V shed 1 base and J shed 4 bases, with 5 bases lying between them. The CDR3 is CASSLGAYNEQFF. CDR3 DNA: TGTGCCAGCAGCTTAGGTGCGTACAATGAGCAGTTCTTC.

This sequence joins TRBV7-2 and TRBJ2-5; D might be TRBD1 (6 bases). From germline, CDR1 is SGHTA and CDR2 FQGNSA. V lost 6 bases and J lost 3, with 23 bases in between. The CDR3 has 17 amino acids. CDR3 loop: CASRISVGRGVEETQYF. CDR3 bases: TGTGCCAGCAGAATTTCCGTCGGCAGGGGAGTGGAAGAGACCCAGTACTTC. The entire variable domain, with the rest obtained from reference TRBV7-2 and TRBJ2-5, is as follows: GAGVSQSPSNKVTEKGKDVELRCDPISGHTALYWYRQSLGQGLEFLIYFQGNSAPDKSGLPSDRFSAERTGGSVSTLTIQRTQQEDSAVYLCASRISVGRGVEETQYFGPGTRLLVL.

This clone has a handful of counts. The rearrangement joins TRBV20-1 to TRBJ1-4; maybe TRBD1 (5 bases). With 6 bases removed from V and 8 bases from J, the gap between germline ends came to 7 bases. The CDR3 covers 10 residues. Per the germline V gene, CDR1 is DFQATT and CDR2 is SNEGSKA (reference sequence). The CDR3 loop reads CSAGTEKLFF. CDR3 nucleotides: TGCAGTGCCGGGACGGAAAAACTGTTTTTT.

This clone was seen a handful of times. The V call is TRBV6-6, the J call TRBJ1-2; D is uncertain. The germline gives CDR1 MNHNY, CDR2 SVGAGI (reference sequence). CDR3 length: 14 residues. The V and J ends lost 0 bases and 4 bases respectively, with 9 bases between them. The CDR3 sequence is CASSYSSATYGYTF. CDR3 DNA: TGTGCCAGCAGTTACTCAAGTGCTACCTATGGCTACACCTTC.

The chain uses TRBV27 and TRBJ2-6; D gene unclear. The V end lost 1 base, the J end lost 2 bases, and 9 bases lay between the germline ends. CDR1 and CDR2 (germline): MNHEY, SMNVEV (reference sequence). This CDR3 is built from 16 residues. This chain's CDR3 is CASSLLGSPGANVLTF. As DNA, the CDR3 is TGTGCCAGCAGTTTATTGGGATCCCCTGGGGCCAACGTCCTGACTTTC.